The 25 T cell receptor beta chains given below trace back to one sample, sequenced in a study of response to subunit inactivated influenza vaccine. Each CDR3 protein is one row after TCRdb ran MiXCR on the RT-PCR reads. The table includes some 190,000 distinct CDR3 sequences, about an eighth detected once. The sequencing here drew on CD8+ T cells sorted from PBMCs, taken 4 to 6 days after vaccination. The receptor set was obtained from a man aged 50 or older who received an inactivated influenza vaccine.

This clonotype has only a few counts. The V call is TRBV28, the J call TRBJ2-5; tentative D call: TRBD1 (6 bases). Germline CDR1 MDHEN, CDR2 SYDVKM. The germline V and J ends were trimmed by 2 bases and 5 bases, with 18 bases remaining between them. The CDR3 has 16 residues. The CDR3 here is CASSLIGGGYRETQYF. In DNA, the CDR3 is TGTGCCAGCAGTTTAATAGGTGGGGGCTACCGCGAGACCCAGTACTTC. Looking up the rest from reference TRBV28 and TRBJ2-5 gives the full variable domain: DVKVTQSSRYLVKRTGEKVFLECVQDMDHENMFWYRQDPGLGLRLIYFSYDVKMKEKGDIPEGYSVSREKKERFSLILESASTNQTSMYLCASSLIGGGYRETQYFGPGTRLLVL.

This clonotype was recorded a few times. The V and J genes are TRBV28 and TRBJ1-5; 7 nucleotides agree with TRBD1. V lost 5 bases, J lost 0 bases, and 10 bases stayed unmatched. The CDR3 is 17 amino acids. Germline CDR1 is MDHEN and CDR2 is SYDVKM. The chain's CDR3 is CASSLLGQVNSNQPQHF. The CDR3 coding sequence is TGTGCCAGCAGTCTCCTCGGACAGGTCAATAGCAATCAGCCCCAGCATTTT.

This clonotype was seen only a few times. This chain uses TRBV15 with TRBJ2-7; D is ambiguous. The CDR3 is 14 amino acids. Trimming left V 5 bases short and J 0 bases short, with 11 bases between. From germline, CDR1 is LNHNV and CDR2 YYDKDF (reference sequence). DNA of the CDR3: TGTGCCACCAGCGATGATCGCGTCTCCTACGAGCAGTACTTC. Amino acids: CATSDDRVSYEQYF. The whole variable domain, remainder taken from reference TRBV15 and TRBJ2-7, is DAMVIQNPRYQVTQFGKPVTLSCSQTLNHNVMYWYQQKSSQAPKLLFHYYDKDFNNEADTPDNFQSRRPNTSFCFLDIRSPGLGDTAMYLCATSDDRVSYEQYFGPGTRLTVT.

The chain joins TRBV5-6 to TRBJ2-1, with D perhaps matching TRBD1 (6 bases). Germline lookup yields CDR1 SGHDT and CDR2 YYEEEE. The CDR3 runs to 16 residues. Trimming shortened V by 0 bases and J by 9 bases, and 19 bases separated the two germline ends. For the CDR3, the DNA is TGTGCCAGCAGCTTGGGAGGACAGCATTTTGGGGGTGAGCAGTTCTTC. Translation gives CASSLGGQHFGGEQFF. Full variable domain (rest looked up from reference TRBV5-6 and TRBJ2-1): DAGVTQSPTHLIKTRGQQVTLRCSPKSGHDTVSWYQQALGQGPQFIFQYYEEEERQRGNFPDRFSGHQFPNYSSELNVNALLLGDSALYLCASSLGGQHFGGEQFFGPGTRLTVL.

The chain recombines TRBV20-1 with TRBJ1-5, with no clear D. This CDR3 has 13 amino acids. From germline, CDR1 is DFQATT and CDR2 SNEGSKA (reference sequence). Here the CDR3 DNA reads TGCAGCACTATACCGGGCCTCAATCAGCCCCAGCATTTT. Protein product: CSTIPGLNQPQHF.

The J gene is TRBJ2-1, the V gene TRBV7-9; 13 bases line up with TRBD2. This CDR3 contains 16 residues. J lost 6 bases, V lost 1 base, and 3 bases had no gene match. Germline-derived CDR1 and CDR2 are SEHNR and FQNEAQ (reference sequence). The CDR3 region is CASSLVGLAGFNEQFF. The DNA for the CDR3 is TGTGCCAGCAGCTTAGTGGGACTAGCGGGGTTCAATGAGCAGTTCTTC. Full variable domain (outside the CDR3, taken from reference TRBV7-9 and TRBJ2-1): DTGVSQNPRHKITKRGQNVTFRCDPISEHNRLYWYRQTLGQGPEFLTYFQNEAQLEKSRLLSDRFSAERPKGSFSTLEIQRTEQGDSAMYLCASSLVGLAGFNEQFFGPGTRLTVL.

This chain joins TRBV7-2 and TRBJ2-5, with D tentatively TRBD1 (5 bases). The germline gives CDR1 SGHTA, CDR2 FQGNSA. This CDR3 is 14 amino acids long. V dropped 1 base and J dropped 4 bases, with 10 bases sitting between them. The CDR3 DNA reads TGTGCCAGCAGCTTAGGCCTGGGGCCAGAGACCCAGTACTTC. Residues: CASSLGLGPETQYF. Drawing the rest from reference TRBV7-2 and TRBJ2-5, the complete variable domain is GAGVSQSPSNKVTEKGKDVELRCDPISGHTALYWYRQSLGQGLEFLIYFQGNSAPDKSGLPSDRFSAERTGGSVSTLTIQRTQQEDSAVYLCASSLGLGPETQYFGPGTRLLVL.

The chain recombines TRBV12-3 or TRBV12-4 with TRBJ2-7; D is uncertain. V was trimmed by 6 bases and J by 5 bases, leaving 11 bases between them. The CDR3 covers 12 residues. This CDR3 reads CASSQTSHEQYF. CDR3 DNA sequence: TGTGCCAGCAGCCAAACTTCCCACGAGCAGTACTTC.

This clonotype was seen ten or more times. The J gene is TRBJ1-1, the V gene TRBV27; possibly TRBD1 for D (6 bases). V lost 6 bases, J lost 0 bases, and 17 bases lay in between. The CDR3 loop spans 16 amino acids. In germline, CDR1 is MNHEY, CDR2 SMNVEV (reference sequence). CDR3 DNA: TGTGCCAGCAGGACGACGCTGGGACATATGAACACTGAAGCTTTCTTT. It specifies CASRTTLGHMNTEAFF.

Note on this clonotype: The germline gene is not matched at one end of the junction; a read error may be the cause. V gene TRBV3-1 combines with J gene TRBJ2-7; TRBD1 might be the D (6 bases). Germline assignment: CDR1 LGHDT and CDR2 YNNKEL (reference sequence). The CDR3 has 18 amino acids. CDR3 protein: CSSSQVFPDRTFSYEQYF. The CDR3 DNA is TGTTCCAGCAGCCAAGTCTTCCCTGACAGGACGTTCTCCTACGAGCAGTACTTC.

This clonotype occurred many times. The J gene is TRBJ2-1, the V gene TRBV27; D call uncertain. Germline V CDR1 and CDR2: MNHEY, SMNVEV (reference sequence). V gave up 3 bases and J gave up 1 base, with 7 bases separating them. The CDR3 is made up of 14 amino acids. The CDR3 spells CASSFGVSYNEQFF. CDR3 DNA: TGTGCCAGCAGTTTTGGGGTGTCCTACAATGAGCAGTTCTTC.

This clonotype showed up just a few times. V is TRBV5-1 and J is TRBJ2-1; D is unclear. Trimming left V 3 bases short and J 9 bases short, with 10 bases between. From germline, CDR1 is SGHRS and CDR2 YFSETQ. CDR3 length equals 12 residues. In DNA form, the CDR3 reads TGCGCCAGCAGCTCTGCGAAGGGTGAGCAGTTCTTC. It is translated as CASSSAKGEQFF.

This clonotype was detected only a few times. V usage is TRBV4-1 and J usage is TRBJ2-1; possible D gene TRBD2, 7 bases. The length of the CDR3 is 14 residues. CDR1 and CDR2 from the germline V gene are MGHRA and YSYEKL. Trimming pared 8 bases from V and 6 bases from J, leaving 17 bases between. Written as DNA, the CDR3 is TGCGCCAGCGGAGGGGGGGGGGCCGTCAATGAGCAGTTCTTC. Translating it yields CASGGGGAVNEQFF.

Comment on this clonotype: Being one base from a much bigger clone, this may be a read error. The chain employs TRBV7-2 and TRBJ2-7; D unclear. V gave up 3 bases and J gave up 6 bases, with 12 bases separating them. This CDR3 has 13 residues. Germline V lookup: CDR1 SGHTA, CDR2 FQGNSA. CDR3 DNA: TGTGCCAGCAGCTTTGGGGAAAAATGCGAGCAGTACTTC. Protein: CASSFGEKCEQYF.

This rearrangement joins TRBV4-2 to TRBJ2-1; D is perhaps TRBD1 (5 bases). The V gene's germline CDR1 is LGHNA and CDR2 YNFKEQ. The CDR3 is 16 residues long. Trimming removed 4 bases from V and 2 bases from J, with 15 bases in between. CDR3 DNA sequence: TGTGCCAGCAGCCGTTTCAGGGAAGCGACCTACAATGAGCAGTTCTTC. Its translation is CASSRFREATYNEQFF.

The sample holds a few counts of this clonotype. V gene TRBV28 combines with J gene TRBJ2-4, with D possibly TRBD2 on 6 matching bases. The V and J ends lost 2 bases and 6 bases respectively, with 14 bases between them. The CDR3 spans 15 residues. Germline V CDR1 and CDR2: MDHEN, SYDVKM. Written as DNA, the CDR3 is TGTGCCAGCAGTTTAGCGCGGGGAATGGGAAACATTCAGTACTTC. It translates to CASSLARGMGNIQYF.

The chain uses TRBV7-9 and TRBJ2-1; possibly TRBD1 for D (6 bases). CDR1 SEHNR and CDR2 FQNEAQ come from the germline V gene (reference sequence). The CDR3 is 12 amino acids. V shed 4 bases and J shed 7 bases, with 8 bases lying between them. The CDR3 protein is CASSSTGNEQFF. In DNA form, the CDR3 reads TGTGCCAGCAGCTCCACAGGGAATGAGCAGTTCTTC.

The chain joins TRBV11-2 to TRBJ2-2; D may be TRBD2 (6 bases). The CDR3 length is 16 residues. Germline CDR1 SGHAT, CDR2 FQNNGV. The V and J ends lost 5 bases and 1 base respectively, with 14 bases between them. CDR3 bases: TGTGCCAGCAGCCTCATCGGGACTCAGAACACCGGGGAGCTGTTTTTT. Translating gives CASSLIGTQNTGELFF.

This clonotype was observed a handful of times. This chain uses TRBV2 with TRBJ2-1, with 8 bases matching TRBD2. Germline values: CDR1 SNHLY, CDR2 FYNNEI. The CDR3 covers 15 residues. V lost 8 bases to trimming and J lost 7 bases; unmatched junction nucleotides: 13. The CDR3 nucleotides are TGTGCCAGCTGGGCCCGGGGGGGGGAGGGGAATGAGCAGTTCTTC. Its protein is CASWARGGEGNEQFF.

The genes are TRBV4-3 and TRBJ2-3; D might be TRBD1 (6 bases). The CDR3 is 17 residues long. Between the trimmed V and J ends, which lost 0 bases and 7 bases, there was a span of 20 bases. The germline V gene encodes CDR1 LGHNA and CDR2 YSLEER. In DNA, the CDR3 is TGCGCCAGCAGCCAAGATTTGGCAGGGGCGAACACCTATACGCAGTATTTT. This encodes CASSQDLAGANTYTQYF.

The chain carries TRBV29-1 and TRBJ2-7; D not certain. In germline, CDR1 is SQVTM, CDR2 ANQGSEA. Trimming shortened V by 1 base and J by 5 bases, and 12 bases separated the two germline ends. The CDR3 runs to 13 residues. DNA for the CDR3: TGCAGCGTTGAAGTGCCTGCAATCCACGAGCAGTACTTC. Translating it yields CSVEVPAIHEQYF.

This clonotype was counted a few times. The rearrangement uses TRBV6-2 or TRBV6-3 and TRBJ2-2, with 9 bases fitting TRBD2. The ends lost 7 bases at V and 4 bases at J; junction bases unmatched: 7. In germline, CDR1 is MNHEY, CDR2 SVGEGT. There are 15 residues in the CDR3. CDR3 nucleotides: TGTGCCAGCAACTTAGCGGGAGTAAGCACCGGGGAGCTGTTTTTT. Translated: CASNLAGVSTGELFF.

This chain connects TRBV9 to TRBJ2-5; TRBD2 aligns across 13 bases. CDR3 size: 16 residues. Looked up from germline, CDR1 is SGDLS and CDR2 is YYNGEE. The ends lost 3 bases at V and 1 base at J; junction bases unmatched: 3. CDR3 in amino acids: CASSAGTSGTQETQYF. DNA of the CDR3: TGTGCCAGCAGCGCAGGGACTAGCGGGACCCAAGAGACCCAGTACTTC. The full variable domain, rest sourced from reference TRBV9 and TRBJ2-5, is DSGVTQTPKHLITATGQRVTLRCSPRSGDLSVYWYQQSLDQGLQFLIQYYNGEERAKGNILERFSAQQFPDLHSELNLSSLELGDSALYFCASSAGTSGTQETQYFGPGTRLLVL.

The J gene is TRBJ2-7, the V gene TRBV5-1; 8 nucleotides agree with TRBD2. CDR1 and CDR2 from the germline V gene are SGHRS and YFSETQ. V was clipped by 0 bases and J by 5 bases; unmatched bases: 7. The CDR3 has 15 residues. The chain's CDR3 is CASSLEVAGIHEQYF. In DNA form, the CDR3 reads TGCGCCAGCAGCTTGGAAGTAGCGGGGATCCACGAGCAGTACTTC.

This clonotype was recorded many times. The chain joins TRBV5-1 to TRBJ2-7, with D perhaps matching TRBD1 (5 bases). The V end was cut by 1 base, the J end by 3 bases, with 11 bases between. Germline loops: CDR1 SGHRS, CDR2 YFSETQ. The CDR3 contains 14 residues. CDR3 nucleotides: TGCGCCAGCAGCTTGTCCGCAGGGCGCTACGAGCAGTACTTC. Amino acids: CASSLSAGRYEQYF. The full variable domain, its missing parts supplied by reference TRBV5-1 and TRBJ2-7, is KAGVTQTPRYLIKTRGQQVTLSCSPISGHRSVSWYQQTPGQGLQFLFEYFSETQRNKGNFPGRFSGRQFSNSRSEMNVSTLELGDSALYLCASSLSAGRYEQYFGPGTRLTVT.